This entry lists 26 T cell receptor beta chains sequenced from one sample in a study of identical twins. TCRdb independently ran MiXCR on the 5' RACE reads; one entry per CDR3 protein. The sample has some 660,000 distinct CDR3 sequences; about 9.4% are singletons. The sample was also linked to a second study, of yellow fever vaccine responses in identical twins.

Specimen: PBMCs. Source of these receptors: a woman between 18 and 30 years old in good health.

The chain couples TRBV4-3 to TRBJ1-1; D is unresolved. The V end was cut by 0 bases, the J end by 1 base, with 9 bases between. This CDR3 spans 15 amino acids. Germline V gene data show CDR1 as LGHNA and CDR2 as YSLEER. The CDR3: CASSQEYGKNTEAFF. The CDR3 DNA reads as TGCGCCAGCAGCCAAGAGTACGGGAAGAACACTGAAGCTTTCTTT.

The V and J genes are TRBV6-2 or TRBV6-3 and TRBJ2-1; 8 bases fit TRBD2. CDR3 length: 12 amino acids. J lost 15 bases, V lost 8 bases, and 12 bases had no gene match. Germline V gene data show CDR1 as MNHEY and CDR2 as SVGEGT. The CDR3: CASSDGGELLFF. In DNA, the CDR3 is TGTGCCAGCTCTGACGGGGGGGAGCTCTTGTTCTTC.

This clonotype was seen only a few times. V is TRBV12-3 or TRBV12-4 and J is TRBJ1-2; tentatively, D is TRBD1 (6 bases). Trimming left V 4 bases short and J 0 bases short, with 15 bases between. The length of the CDR3 is 16 residues. CDR3 bases: TGTGCCAGCAGTTGGGGGGCCGGGCGAGCTAACTATGGCTACACCTTC. Amino acids: CASSWGAGRANYGYTF.

The chain combines TRBV5-1 with TRBJ2-1, with TRBD2 matching over 13 bases. V lost 4 bases and J lost 0; bases outside the gene matches: 4. CDR1 and CDR2 (germline): SGHRS, YFSETQ. The CDR3 extends over 17 amino acids. CDR3 sequence (DNA): TGCGCCAGCAGCCTAAGGACTAGCGGGAGCTCCTACAATGAGCAGTTCTTC. Its protein is CASSLRTSGSSYNEQFF.

The gene calls are TRBV24-1 and TRBJ2-1; 7 nucleotides line up with TRBD1. This CDR3 has 14 amino acids. From germline, CDR1 is KGHDR and CDR2 SFDVKD. Losses at the gene ends were 2 bases for V and 3 bases for J; bases not matched to a gene: 0. The CDR3 nucleotides are TGTGCCACCAGTGATTGGGACAGCTACAATGAGCAGTTCTTC. Residues: CATSDWDSYNEQFF.

DNA of the CDR3: TGCAGCGTTGGGGACGTCGGGTTCTTC. This codes for CSVGDVGFF. The chain links TRBV29-1 to TRBJ2-1; D tentatively reads TRBD1 or TRBD2 (5 bases each). Germline V gene sequence: CDR1 SQVTM, CDR2 ANQGSEA. Trimming removed 4 bases at V and 15 bases at J, with 10 bases between. This CDR3 comprises 9 residues.

The chain combines TRBV7-9 with TRBJ2-5; a possible D gene is TRBD1 (6 bases). V was trimmed by 5 bases and J by 5 bases, leaving 18 bases between them. The CDR3 is made up of 15 amino acids. CDR1 and CDR2 from the germline V gene are SEHNR and FQNEAQ (reference sequence). The CDR3 here is CASSPSGVGRETQYF. The DNA for the CDR3 is TGTGCCAGCAGCCCATCAGGGGTCGGAAGGGAGACCCAGTACTTC.

The table lists this clonotype with many counts. V and J are TRBV2 and TRBJ2-3, with 8 bases fitting TRBD2. The V segment lost 9 bases and the J segment 2 bases; nucleotides outside the gene matches: 16. This CDR3 region has 17 residues. Per germline, CDR1 SNHLY and CDR2 FYNNEI. The CDR3 nucleotides are TGTGCCAGTTCTTCCCAGCGCGCGGGGGGTGACACAGATACGCAGTATTTT. The encoded protein is CASSSQRAGGDTDTQYF. The complete variable domain, with remaining parts taken from reference TRBV2 and TRBJ2-3, reads EPEVTQTPSHQVTQMGQEVILRCVPISNHLYFYWYRQILGQKVEFLVSFYNNEISEKSEIFDDQFSVERPDGSNFTLKIRSTKLEDSAMYFCASSSQRAGGDTDTQYFGPGTRLTVL.

This clonotype was seen a few times. The junction and the germline gene differ at one end; a read error may be behind it. CDR3 nucleotides: TGTGCCAGCAGTTTATTCAGGACTAGCGGGGACGGAGTCTTC. Protein: CASSLFRTSGDGVF. This sequence joins TRBV28 and TRBJ2-1, with 12 bases aligning to TRBD2. CDR1 is MDHEN and CDR2 is SYDVKM in the germline V gene. This CDR3 region has 14 residues.

V and J are TRBV10-3 and TRBJ2-1; 12 nucleotides align to TRBD2. The CDR3 runs to 16 residues. V was clipped by 10 bases and J by 8 bases; unmatched bases: 15. In germline, CDR1 is ENHRY, CDR2 SYGVKD. The CDR3, as DNA: TGTGCCACATACCCTTCGACTAGCGGGGGAAGGGATGAGCAGTTCTTC. Its translation: CATYPSTSGGRDEQFF.

The chain has TRBV20-1 and TRBJ1-1; 7 nucleotides line up with TRBD1. The CDR3 runs 13 residues. CDR1 is DFQATT and CDR2 is SNEGSKA in the germline V gene (reference sequence). V lost 0 bases, J lost 9 bases, and 7 bases stayed unmatched. CDR3 sequence (DNA): TGCAGTGCTAGAGAAGACAAGACAGGGCAAGCTTTCTTT. Residues: CSAREDKTGQAFF.

This clonotype was seen a handful of times. V and J are TRBV20-1 and TRBJ2-7; 8 bases agree with TRBD1. CDR1 and CDR2 from the germline V gene are DFQATT and SNEGSKA (reference sequence). CDR3 length: 15 residues. Germline trimming cut 5 bases from V and 0 bases from J; bases unmatched to any gene: 9. For the CDR3, the DNA is TGCAGTGCTCAGCAAACAGGGGGTTTCTCCTACGAGCAGTACTTC. Encoded protein: CSAQQTGGFSYEQYF.

The genes are TRBV3-1 and TRBJ2-3; TRBD2 aligns across 9 bases. V lost 1 base, J lost 8 bases, and 10 bases stayed unmatched. CDR1 LGHDT and CDR2 YNNKEL come from the germline V gene (reference sequence). The length of the CDR3 is 16 residues. CDR3 residues: CASSQVPSGTGGTQYF. The CDR3 DNA follows: TGTGCCAGCAGCCAAGTCCCTAGCGGGACCGGGGGTACGCAGTATTTT.

The V gene is TRBV20-1, the J gene TRBJ1-1; the D gene is possibly TRBD1 (5 bases). V lost 6 bases to trimming and J lost 7 bases, with 21 bases between them. Germline V gives CDR1 DFQATT, CDR2 SNEGSKA (reference sequence). CDR3 length equals 14 residues. This CDR3 reads CSAPVGTTTYEAFF. CDR3 bases: TGCAGTGCCCCCGTCGGGACCACGACCTATGAAGCTTTCTTT.

This clonotype was observed a handful of times. The chain employs TRBV6-2 or TRBV6-3 and TRBJ2-1, with 8 bases identical to TRBD2. CDR3 length equals 14 residues. Germline-derived CDR1 and CDR2 are MNHEY and SVGEGT. With 2 bases clipped from V and 7 bases from J, the junction kept 4 bases outside the gene matches. The CDR3 DNA is TGTGCCAGCAGTTACGCGGGACTAGTAAATGAGCAGTTCTTC. Translated, it gives CASSYAGLVNEQFF.

This clonotype was found once. The chain carries TRBV20-1 and TRBJ2-7; 9 bases match TRBD1. In germline, CDR1 is DFQATT, CDR2 SNEGSKA (reference sequence). The CDR3 spans 14 residues. Trimming removed 6 bases from V and 4 bases from J; junction bases left unmatched: 10. CDR3 sequence (DNA): TGCAGTGCAGACCGACAGGGGGTGGGGTACGAGCAGTACTTC. The encoded protein is CSADRQGVGYEQYF.

This clonotype was seen only a few times. CDR3: CASSSILARDTEAFF. CDR3 nucleotides: TGTGCCAGCAGCTCCATTCTTGCGAGGGACACTGAAGCTTTCTTT. The genes are TRBV7-9 and TRBJ1-1; D uncertain. Per germline, CDR1 SEHNR and CDR2 FQNEAQ (reference sequence). V was clipped by 4 bases and J by 3 bases, with 15 bases between them. CDR3 length: 15 amino acids.

The chain carries TRBV20-1 and TRBJ1-1; the D gene is possibly TRBD1 (6 bases). Germline CDR1 reads DFQATT; CDR2 reads SNEGSKA (reference sequence). The CDR3 runs to 14 residues. V lost 2 bases, J lost 1 base, and 11 bases lay in between. The DNA of the CDR3 is TGCAGTGCTAGATACGGGGGCAGGAACACTGAAGCTTTCTTT. It yields the protein CSARYGGRNTEAFF.

This clonotype was seen a handful of times. The rearrangement uses TRBV28 and TRBJ2-3; 10 nucleotides align to TRBD2. The CDR3 totals 18 residues. Germline assignment: CDR1 MDHEN and CDR2 SYDVKM. Unmatched junction bases numbered 8, after V lost 2 bases and J lost 0 bases. In DNA, the CDR3 is TGTGCCAGCAGTTTAAGCCTAGCGGGGGCCCGGAGCACAGATACGCAGTATTTT. Amino acid sequence: CASSLSLAGARSTDTQYF.

This clonotype was counted between two and nine times. This rearrangement joins TRBV20-1 to TRBJ2-3; tentatively, D is TRBD2 (6 bases). CDR1 is DFQATT, CDR2 SNEGSKA, per germline (reference sequence). Trimming shortened V by 0 bases and J by 1 base, and 8 bases separated the two germline ends. This CDR3 contains 14 residues. The CDR3 here is CSARETSRTDTQYF. CDR3 sequence (DNA): TGCAGTGCTAGAGAAACTAGCCGCACAGATACGCAGTATTTT.

This clonotype was picked up a small number of times. The chain recombines TRBV10-3 with TRBJ2-2, with 10 positions matching TRBD2. Germline trimming cut 4 bases from V and 2 bases from J; bases unmatched to any gene: 1. The CDR3 spans 15 residues. Germline-derived CDR1 and CDR2 are ENHRY and SYGVKD. CDR3 protein: CAISGTSGNTGELFF. The CDR3, as DNA: TGTGCCATCAGTGGGACTAGCGGAAACACCGGGGAGCTGTTTTTT.

This clonotype was observed a handful of times. The rearrangement joins TRBV5-1 to TRBJ2-5, with D uncertain. In germline, CDR1 is SGHRS, CDR2 YFSETQ. V was trimmed by 0 bases and J by 0 bases, leaving 21 bases between them. This CDR3 has 19 amino acids. CDR3 residues: CASSLEYLGTPEYQETQYF. The CDR3, as DNA: TGCGCCAGCAGCTTGGAGTATCTGGGTACGCCTGAGTACCAAGAGACCCAGTACTTC.

This clonotype was seen only a few times. The rearrangement joins TRBV12-3 or TRBV12-4 to TRBJ2-7, with D tentatively TRBD1 (5 bases). Trimming took off 6 bases at V and 4 bases at J, with 16 bases between the two ends. CDR3 size: 14 residues. The CDR3 reads CASSPASGWYEQYF. The CDR3 DNA reads as TGTGCCAGCAGCCCGGCGTCAGGGTGGTACGAGCAGTACTTC.

This clonotype was detected many times. J is TRBJ2-2 and V is TRBV7-2, with TRBD1 matching 9 bases. Germline V gives CDR1 SGHTA, CDR2 FQGNSA. This CDR3 comprises 15 residues. Trimming removed 5 bases from V and 1 base from J; junction bases left unmatched: 2. The CDR3 DNA sequence: TGTGCCAGCAGCCGGACAGGGGAGAACACCGGGGAGCTGTTTTTT. This codes for CASSRTGENTGELFF.

This clonotype was counted a few times. V is TRBV20-1 and J is TRBJ2-2; TRBD1 is a possible D gene (5 bases). This CDR3 region has 14 residues. V dropped 0 bases and J dropped 8 bases, with 13 bases sitting between them. Germline V gene lookup returns CDR1 DFQATT and CDR2 SNEGSKA (reference sequence). The CDR3 coding sequence is TGCAGTGCTAGAGAAAAGGGGCGCGTGGGGGAGCTGTTTTTT. It translates to CSAREKGRVGELFF.

The chain has TRBV6-2 or TRBV6-3 and TRBJ2-2; TRBD2 agrees at 7 bases. Trimming removed 1 base from V and 3 bases from J; junction bases left unmatched: 5. The CDR3 length is 16 residues. The germline CDR1 and CDR2 sequences are MNHEY and SVGEGT. The DNA of the CDR3 is TGTGCCAGCAGTTACTGGTCGGGAGGACACACCGGGGAGCTGTTTTTT. This encodes CASSYWSGGHTGELFF.